The 26 T cell receptor beta chains given below trace back to one sample, sequenced in a study of T cell responses to AZD1222 COVID-19 vaccine. Profiled with immunoSEQ multiplex PCR; TCRdb holds only in-frame clones, not every one. The sample lists 90,000 to 120,000 clones, about nine tenths occurring once. The starting material was peripheral blood, obtained on day 0 of AZD1222 vaccination. The receptors derive from an adult in good health.

The chain employs TRBV5-1 and TRBJ2-5; D uncertain. This CDR3 is 15 amino acids long. V lost 2 bases and J lost 0, with 11 bases in between. CDR1 and CDR2 (germline): SGHRS, YFSETQ. CDR3 bases: TGCGCCAGCAGCTTCGTAGGCCGGAACCAAGAGACCCAGTACTTC. Translation gives CASSFVGRNQETQYF. Supplemented by reference TRBV5-1 and TRBJ2-5, the full variable domain reads KAGVTQTPRYLIKTRGQQVTLSCSPISGHRSVSWYQQTPGQGLQFLFEYFSETQRNKGNFPGRFSGRQFSNSRSEMNVSTLELGDSALYLCASSFVGRNQETQYFGPGTRLLVL.

The chain combines TRBV7-2 with TRBJ2-3, with TRBD1 matching over 7 bases. CDR1 is SGHTA and CDR2 is FQGNSA in the germline V gene. The CDR3 has 15 residues. The J segment lost 6 bases and the V segment lost 5 bases, leaving 11 bases of the junction unmatched. In nucleotides, the CDR3 is TGTGCCAGCAGCCGGGACAGCTCCCGGGCGGATACGCAGTATTTT. It specifies CASSRDSSRADTQYF.

This sequence joins TRBV11-3 and TRBJ1-3; TRBD1 might be the D (5 bases). The germline V and J ends were trimmed by 2 bases and 3 bases, with 11 bases remaining between them. The CDR3 is 15 amino acids. Germline CDR1 SGHNT, CDR2 YENEEA. The CDR3: CASSLRGVGGNTIYF. In nucleotides, the CDR3 is TGTGCCAGCAGCTTACGGGGGGTCGGTGGAAACACCATATATTTT.

This clone was picked up one time. The V call is TRBV5-1, the J call TRBJ2-7, with 9 bases lining up with TRBD1. Losses at the gene ends were 5 bases for V and 2 bases for J; bases not matched to a gene: 5. Per germline, CDR1 SGHRS and CDR2 YFSETQ. The length of the CDR3 is 14 residues. The CDR3 here is CASSRGTGTYEQYF. The CDR3 region has the DNA TGCGCCAGCAGTCGCGGGACAGGGACCTACGAGCAGTACTTC. The whole variable domain, filled in from reference TRBV5-1 and TRBJ2-7, reads KAGVTQTPRYLIKTRGQQVTLSCSPISGHRSVSWYQQTPGQGLQFLFEYFSETQRNKGNFPGRFSGRQFSNSRSEMNVSTLELGDSALYLCASSRGTGTYEQYFGPGTRLTVT.

This clone was observed a few times. The chain carries TRBV7-2 and TRBJ1-2; possible D gene TRBD1, 5 bases. In germline, CDR1 is SGHTA, CDR2 FQGNSA. Trimming shortened V by 5 bases and J by 8 bases, and 18 bases separated the two germline ends. The CDR3 consists of 14 residues. CDR3 in amino acids: CASSPERGMGGYTF. The CDR3 nucleotides are TGTGCCAGCAGCCCGGAACGGGGGATGGGCGGCTACACCTTC.

The chain employs TRBV30 and TRBJ2-2, with unresolved D. From germline, CDR1 is GTSNPN and CDR2 SVGIG (reference sequence). V was shortened by 0 bases and J by 1 base, with 9 bases between the two germline ends. This CDR3 is built from 15 residues. In nucleotides, the CDR3 is TGTGCCTGGAGTGTAGTTCCCGAGAACACCGGGGAGCTGTTTTTT. Translated: CAWSVVPENTGELFF.

The chain couples TRBV27 to TRBJ2-3; D ambiguous. The germline gives CDR1 MNHEY, CDR2 SMNVEV (reference sequence). The CDR3 runs 9 residues. The CDR3 DNA follows: TGTACCGAAACAGATACGCAGTATTTT. Translation: CTETDTQYF.

The chain combines TRBV24-1 with TRBJ1-2; maybe TRBD1 (5 bases). Per germline, CDR1 KGHDR and CDR2 SFDVKD. CDR3 length: 13 residues. V was pared by 5 bases and J by 4 bases, with 10 bases between. The CDR3, as DNA: TGTGCCACCAGTGCCCCAGGGTCCTATGGCTACACCTTC. The encoded protein is CATSAPGSYGYTF.

This clone was counted between two and nine times. This rearrangement joins TRBV12-3 or TRBV12-4 to TRBJ1-5; D is unresolved. V lost 2 bases and J lost 3, with 5 bases in between. This CDR3 is 13 amino acids long. The CDR3 DNA is TGTGCCAGCAGTTTAAACTTCAATCAGCCCCAGCATTTT. Encoded protein: CASSLNFNQPQHF.

The chain combines TRBV4-3 with TRBJ2-3, with 8 bases aligning to TRBD2. The ends lost 4 bases at V and 2 bases at J; junction bases unmatched: 8. The germline V gene encodes CDR1 LGHNA and CDR2 YSLEER. The CDR3 sequence is 16 residues long. Here the CDR3 reads CASSPQLAENTDTQYF. The CDR3 DNA reads TGCGCCAGCAGCCCACAACTAGCGGAAAACACAGATACGCAGTATTTT.

The chain employs TRBV9 and TRBJ2-3; 14 bases agree with TRBD2. After removal of 2 bases from V and 4 bases from J, the junction contained 6 bases not matched to a gene. Germline V gene sequence: CDR1 SGDLS, CDR2 YYNGEE. The CDR3 length is 17 residues. CDR3 region: CASSVYGLAGGSDTQYF. CDR3 sequence (DNA): TGTGCCAGCAGCGTTTACGGACTAGCGGGAGGATCAGATACGCAGTATTTT.

The gene calls are TRBV5-6 and TRBJ1-5; maybe TRBD1 (5 bases). The V gene's germline CDR1 is SGHDT and CDR2 YYEEEE. CDR3 length: 14 residues. Trimming removed 0 bases at V and 4 bases at J, with 8 bases between. The CDR3 loop is CASSLGDGNQPQHF. Here the CDR3 DNA reads TGTGCCAGCAGCTTGGGGGACGGTAATCAGCCCCAGCATTTT.

In its sample, this clone was seen once. The rearrangement joins TRBV7-6 to TRBJ2-7; perhaps TRBD2 as D (5 bases). The germline V gene encodes CDR1 SGHVS and CDR2 FNYEAQ. This CDR3 is 17 amino acids long. Trimming removed 1 base from V and 0 bases from J, with 16 bases in between. The CDR3 spells CASSLGWGSVSSYEQYF. The CDR3, as DNA: TGTGCCAGCAGCTTAGGGTGGGGTAGCGTGAGCTCCTACGAGCAGTACTTC.

The chain is built from TRBV30 and TRBJ2-1, with D perhaps matching TRBD2 (5 bases). Trimming shortened V by 8 bases and J by 8 bases, and 7 bases separated the two germline ends. The CDR3 is 9 residues long. Germline V gives CDR1 GTSNPN, CDR2 SVGIG (reference sequence). Here the CDR3 reads CAPRDEQFF. In nucleotides, the CDR3 is TGTGCCCCGCGGGATGAGCAGTTCTTC.

The V gene is TRBV7-2, the J gene TRBJ2-5, with D uncertain. Trimming pared 0 bases from V and 5 bases from J, leaving 7 bases between. This CDR3 region has 13 residues. CDR1 and CDR2 from the germline V gene are SGHTA and FQGNSA. CDR3 nucleotides: TGTGCCAGCAGCTTAGCGCAGAGGGAGACCCAGTACTTC. Translation gives CASSLAQRETQYF.

The J gene is TRBJ2-3, the V gene TRBV7-2, with a possible D match to TRBD2 (6 bases). Trimming shortened V by 6 bases and J by 0 bases, and 16 bases separated the two germline ends. This CDR3 has 16 residues. The germline CDR1 and CDR2 sequences are SGHTA and FQGNSA. CDR3 loop: CASRTRWLASTDTQYF. The CDR3, as DNA: TGTGCCAGCAGAACTAGATGGCTAGCGAGCACAGATACGCAGTATTTT.

The V and J genes are TRBV4-3 and TRBJ2-5; 9 bases are shared with TRBD1. With 4 bases clipped from V and 5 bases from J, the junction kept 20 bases outside the gene matches. CDR1 is LGHNA, CDR2 YSLEER, per germline. CDR3 length: 19 amino acids. CDR3 DNA sequence: TGCGCCAGCAGCCGTCGTCAGACCGGGACAGGGTACGGTGAGGAGACCCAGTACTTC. It is translated as CASSRRQTGTGYGEETQYF.

The rearrangement links TRBV6-2 or TRBV6-3 to TRBJ1-5, with D perhaps TRBD1 (5 bases). Germline V gives CDR1 MNHEY, CDR2 SVGEGT. V lost 5 bases and J lost 3, with 20 bases in between. The CDR3 contains 17 residues. The DNA for the CDR3 is TGTGCCAGCAGTGCATCACGATTTCAGGGTGTCAATCAGCCCCAGCATTTT. Amino acids: CASSASRFQGVNQPQHF.

This chain uses TRBV7-9 with TRBJ2-3; 10 bases align to TRBD2. V was pared by 5 bases and J by 5 bases, with 4 bases of the junction left unmatched. CDR3 length equals 14 residues. Per germline, CDR1 SEHNR and CDR2 FQNEAQ (reference sequence). The CDR3 is CASSQGLAQDTQYF. DNA for the CDR3: TGTGCCAGCAGCCAGGGACTAGCGCAAGATACGCAGTATTTT.

CDR3 coding DNA: TGTGCCAGCAGTTCCGCGGGGACAGGGCTCTACGAGCAGTACTTC. It is translated as CASSSAGTGLYEQYF. The chain is built from TRBV6-5 and TRBJ2-7, with 9 nucleotides matching TRBD1. The CDR3 runs 15 residues. Germline V gene data show CDR1 as MNHEY and CDR2 as SVGAGI. The ends lost 4 bases at V and 3 bases at J; junction bases unmatched: 7.

V usage is TRBV7-6 and J usage is TRBJ1-6; 11 bases match TRBD1. J lost 9 bases, V lost 2 bases, and 21 bases had no gene match. Germline V gene data show CDR1 as SGHVS and CDR2 as FNYEAQ. CDR3 length: 21 amino acids. CDR3 nucleotide sequence: TGTGCCAGCAGCTTAAGGGCCCCCGGGACAGGGGGAGAATATGTGGGTTCACCCCTCCACTTT. Translating gives CASSLRAPGTGGEYVGSPLHF.

This chain uses TRBV4-3 with TRBJ1-3; D not resolved. Trimming stripped 0 bases from V and 0 bases from J, with 9 bases between. The germline V gene has CDR1 LGHNA and CDR2 YSLEER. This CDR3 region has 16 residues. CDR3 amino acids: CASSQEITSSGNTIYF. The CDR3 DNA reads TGCGCCAGCAGCCAAGAAATAACGAGCTCTGGAAACACCATATATTTT.

Here the CDR3 DNA reads TGTGCCAGTTTTGGCAGGGTGAACACTGAAGCTTTCTTT. Translated, it gives CASFGRVNTEAFF. This chain uses TRBV19 with TRBJ1-1, with D perhaps matching TRBD1 (5 bases). Between the trimmed V and J ends, which lost 8 bases and 0 bases, there was a span of 10 bases. CDR3 length: 13 residues. CDR1 is LNHDA and CDR2 is SQIVND in the germline V gene (reference sequence).

This chain connects TRBV5-6 to TRBJ2-7; 10 positions agree with TRBD1. Per germline, CDR1 SGHDT and CDR2 YYEEEE. J gave up 2 bases and V 4 bases, and 3 bases lay outside the gene matches. The CDR3 loop spans 14 amino acids. CDR3 sequence (DNA): TGTGCCAGCAGCCCCGGACAGGGGGCCTACGAGCAGTACTTC. Encoded protein: CASSPGQGAYEQYF.

V and J are TRBV3-1 (or the pseudogene TRBV3-2) and TRBJ2-3, with TRBD2 matching over 7 bases. CDR3 length: 15 residues. With 3 bases clipped from V and 2 bases from J, the junction kept 5 bases outside the gene matches. Per germline, CDR1 LGHDT and CDR2 YNNKEL (reference sequence). CDR3 loop: CASSQRRESTDTQYF. As DNA, the CDR3 is TGTGCCAGCAGCCAGAGGCGGGAGTCCACAGATACGCAGTATTTT.

This chain joins TRBV6-1 and TRBJ2-5; D may be TRBD2 (7 bases). CDR1 is MNHNS and CDR2 is SASEGT in the germline V gene. This CDR3 has 15 residues. V was clipped by 1 base and J by 2 bases, with 11 bases between them. CDR3 region: CASSEEGGQQETQYF. The CDR3 DNA is TGTGCCAGCAGTGAAGAGGGGGGGCAACAAGAGACCCAGTACTTC.